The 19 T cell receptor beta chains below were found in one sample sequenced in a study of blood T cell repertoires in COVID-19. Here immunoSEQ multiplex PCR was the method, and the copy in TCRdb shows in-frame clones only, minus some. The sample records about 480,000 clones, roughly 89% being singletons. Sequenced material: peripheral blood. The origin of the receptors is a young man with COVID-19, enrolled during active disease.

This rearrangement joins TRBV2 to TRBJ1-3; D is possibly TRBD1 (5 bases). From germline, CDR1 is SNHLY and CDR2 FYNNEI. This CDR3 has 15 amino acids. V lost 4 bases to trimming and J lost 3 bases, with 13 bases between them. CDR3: CASSVRGGNGNTIYF. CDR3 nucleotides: TGTGCCAGCAGTGTTCGGGGGGGTAATGGAAACACCATATATTTT.

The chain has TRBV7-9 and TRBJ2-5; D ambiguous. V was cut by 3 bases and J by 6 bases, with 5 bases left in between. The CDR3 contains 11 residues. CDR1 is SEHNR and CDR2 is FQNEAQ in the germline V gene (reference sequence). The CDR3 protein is CASSLGKTQYF. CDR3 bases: TGTGCCAGCAGCTTGGGCAAGACCCAGTACTTC.

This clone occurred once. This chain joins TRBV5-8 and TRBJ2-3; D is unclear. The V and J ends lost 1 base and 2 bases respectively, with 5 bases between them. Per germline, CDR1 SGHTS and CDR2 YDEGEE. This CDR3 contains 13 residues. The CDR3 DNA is TGTGCCAGCAGCTTGATCAACACAGATACGCAGTATTTT. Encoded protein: CASSLINTDTQYF.

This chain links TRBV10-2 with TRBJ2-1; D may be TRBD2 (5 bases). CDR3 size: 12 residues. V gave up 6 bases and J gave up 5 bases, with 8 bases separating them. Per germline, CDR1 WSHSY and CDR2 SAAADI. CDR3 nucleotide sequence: TGCGCCAGCAGCGGACTGGACAATGAGCAGTTCTTC. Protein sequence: CASSGLDNEQFF.

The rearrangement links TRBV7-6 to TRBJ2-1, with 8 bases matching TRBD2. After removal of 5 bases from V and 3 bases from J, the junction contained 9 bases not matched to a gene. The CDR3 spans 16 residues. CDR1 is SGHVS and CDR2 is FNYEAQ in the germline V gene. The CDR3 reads CASSITFRGGYNEQFF. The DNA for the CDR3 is TGTGCCAGCAGCATTACGTTCCGGGGGGGCTACAATGAGCAGTTCTTC.

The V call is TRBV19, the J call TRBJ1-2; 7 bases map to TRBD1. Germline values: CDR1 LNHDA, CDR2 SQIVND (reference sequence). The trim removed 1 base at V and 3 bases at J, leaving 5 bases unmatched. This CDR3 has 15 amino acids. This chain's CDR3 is CASSIAGDSYYGYTF. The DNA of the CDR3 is TGTGCCAGTAGTATAGCTGGGGACAGCTACTATGGCTACACCTTC. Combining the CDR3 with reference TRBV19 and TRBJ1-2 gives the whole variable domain DGGITQSPKYLFRKEGQNVTLSCEQNLNHDAMYWYRQDPGQGLRLIYYSQIVNDFQKGDIAEGYSVSREKKESFPLTVTSAQKNPTAFYLCASSIAGDSYYGYTFGSGTRLTVV.

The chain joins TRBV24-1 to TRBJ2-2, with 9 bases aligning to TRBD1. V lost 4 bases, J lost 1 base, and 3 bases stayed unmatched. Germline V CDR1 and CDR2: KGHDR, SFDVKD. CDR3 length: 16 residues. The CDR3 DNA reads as TGTGCCACCAGTGAGGCGGGACAGGGGAACACCGGGGAGCTGTTTTTT. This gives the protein CATSEAGQGNTGELFF.

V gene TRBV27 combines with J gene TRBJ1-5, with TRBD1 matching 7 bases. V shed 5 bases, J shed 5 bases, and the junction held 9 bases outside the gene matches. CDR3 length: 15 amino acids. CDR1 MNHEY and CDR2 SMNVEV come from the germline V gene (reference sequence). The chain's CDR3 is CASSITGDKYQPQHF. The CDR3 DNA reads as TGTGCCAGCAGTATCACAGGGGATAAGTATCAGCCCCAGCATTTT.

CDR3 amino acids: CASSPWTGNTGELFF. The CDR3 coding sequence is TGTGCCAGCAGCCCATGGACGGGAAACACCGGGGAGCTGTTTTTT. The chain recombines TRBV5-5 with TRBJ2-2; possible D gene TRBD2, 5 bases. The CDR3 totals 15 residues. V lost 4 bases and J 2 bases, leaving 12 bases between the germline ends. Germline V CDR1 and CDR2: SGHKS, YYEKEE (reference sequence).

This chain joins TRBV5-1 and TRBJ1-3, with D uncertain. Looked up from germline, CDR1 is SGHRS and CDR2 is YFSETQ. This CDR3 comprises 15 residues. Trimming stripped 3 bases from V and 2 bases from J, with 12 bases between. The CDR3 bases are TGCGCCAGCAGCTCCGGCCCGGGAGCTGGAAACACCATATATTTT. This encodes CASSSGPGAGNTIYF.

CDR3 loop: CASSEAHGFGYTF. As DNA, the CDR3 is TGTGCCAGCAGTGAAGCTCACGGTTTTGGCTACACCTTC. V is TRBV6-1 and J is TRBJ1-2; D not resolved. V was pared by 0 bases and J by 7 bases, with 9 bases between. This CDR3 region has 13 residues. From germline, CDR1 is MNHNS and CDR2 SASEGT.

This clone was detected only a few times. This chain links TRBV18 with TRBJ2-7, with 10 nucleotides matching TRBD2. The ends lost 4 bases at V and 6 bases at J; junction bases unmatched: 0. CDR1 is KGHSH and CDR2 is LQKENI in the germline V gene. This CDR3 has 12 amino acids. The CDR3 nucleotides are TGTGCCAGCTCACTAGCGGGAGGCGAGCAGTACTTC. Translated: CASSLAGGEQYF.

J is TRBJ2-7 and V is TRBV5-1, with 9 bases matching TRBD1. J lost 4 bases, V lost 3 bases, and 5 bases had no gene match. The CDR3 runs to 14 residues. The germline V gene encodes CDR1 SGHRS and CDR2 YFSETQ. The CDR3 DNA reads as TGCGCCAGCAGCTCCTTCGGGACAGGGTACGAGCAGTACTTC. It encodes CASSSFGTGYEQYF.

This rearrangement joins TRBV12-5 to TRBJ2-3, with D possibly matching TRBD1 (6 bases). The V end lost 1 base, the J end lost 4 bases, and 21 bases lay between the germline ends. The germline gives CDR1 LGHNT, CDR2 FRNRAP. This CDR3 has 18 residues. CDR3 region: CASGLAPGDIIEPDTQYF. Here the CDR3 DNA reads TGTGCTAGTGGTTTGGCACCAGGGGACATCATTGAACCAGATACGCAGTATTTT.

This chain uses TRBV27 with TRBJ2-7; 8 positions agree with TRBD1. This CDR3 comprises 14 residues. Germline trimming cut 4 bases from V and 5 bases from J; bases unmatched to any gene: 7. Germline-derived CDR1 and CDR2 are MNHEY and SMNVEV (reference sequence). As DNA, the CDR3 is TGTGCCAGCAGTTACAGGACAGGGAACAACGAGCAGTACTTC. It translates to CASSYRTGNNEQYF.

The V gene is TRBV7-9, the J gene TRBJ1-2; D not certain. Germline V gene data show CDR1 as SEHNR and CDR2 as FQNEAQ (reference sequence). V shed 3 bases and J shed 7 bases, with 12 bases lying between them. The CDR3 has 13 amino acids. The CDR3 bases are TGTGCCAGCAGCTTTGCCGCCGGTCGTGGCTACACCTTC. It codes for CASSFAAGRGYTF. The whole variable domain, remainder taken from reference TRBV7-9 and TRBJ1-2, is DTGVSQNPRHKITKRGQNVTFRCDPISEHNRLYWYRQTLGQGPEFLTYFQNEAQLEKSRLLSDRFSAERPKGSFSTLEIQRTEQGDSAMYLCASSFAAGRGYTFGSGTRLTVV.

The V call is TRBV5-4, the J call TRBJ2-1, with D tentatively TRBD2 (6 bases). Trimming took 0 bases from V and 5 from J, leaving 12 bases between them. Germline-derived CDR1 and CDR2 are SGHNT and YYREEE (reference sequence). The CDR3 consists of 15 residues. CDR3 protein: CASSLGREGNNEQFF. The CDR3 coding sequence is TGTGCCAGCAGCTTGGGGCGGGAAGGGAACAATGAGCAGTTCTTC.

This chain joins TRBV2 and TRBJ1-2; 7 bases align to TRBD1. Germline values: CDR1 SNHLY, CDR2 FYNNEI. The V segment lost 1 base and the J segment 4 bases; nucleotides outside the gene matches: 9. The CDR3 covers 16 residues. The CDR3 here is CASSEDRGQNVYGYTF. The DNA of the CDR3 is TGTGCCAGCAGTGAAGATAGGGGGCAGAACGTCTATGGCTACACCTTC.

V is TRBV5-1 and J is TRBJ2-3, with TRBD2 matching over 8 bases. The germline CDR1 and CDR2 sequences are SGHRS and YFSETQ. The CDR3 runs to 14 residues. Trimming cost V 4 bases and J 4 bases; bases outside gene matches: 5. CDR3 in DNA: TGCGCCAGCAGCCAAACTAGCGGTTCAGATACGCAGTATTTT. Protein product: CASSQTSGSDTQYF.